The next 19 T cell receptor beta chains were all read from a single sample in a study of cytomegalovirus exposure and HLA in healthy donors. The data were produced by immunoSEQ multiplex PCR, yet TCRdb's version contains in-frame clones alone and is incomplete. The sample shows about 220,000 clones, over 80% of them seen only once. The sequenced material came from PBMCs. Receptors originate from a woman between 25 and 40 years old in good health and CMV-seropositive.

This chain connects TRBV28 to TRBJ2-7; maybe TRBD1 (5 bases). The CDR3 consists of 14 residues. Germline CDR1 reads MDHEN; CDR2 reads SYDVKM. The germline V and J ends were trimmed by 6 bases and 4 bases, with 16 bases remaining between them. The CDR3 DNA sequence: TGTGCCAGCAGGGGGCGCGAACAAATGTACGAGCAGTACTTC. This translates into CASRGREQMYEQYF.

The DNA of the CDR3 is TGTGCCAGCAGCCTCGGACTAGCGGGAGGACGCTCCTACGAGCAGTACTTC. It codes for CASSLGLAGGRSYEQYF. The chain uses TRBV7-8 and TRBJ2-7; 14 nucleotides match TRBD2. J was trimmed by 0 bases and V by 5 bases; bases with no gene match: 6. Germline V gene data show CDR1 as SGHVS and CDR2 as FQNEAQ. The CDR3 is 17 residues long.

The rearrangement uses TRBV2 and TRBJ2-1, with D possibly TRBD1 on 5 matching bases. The ends were cut back, 10 bases at V and 4 bases at J, with 11 bases in the middle. This CDR3 is 12 amino acids long. Looked up from germline, CDR1 is SNHLY and CDR2 is FYNNEI. The CDR3 coding sequence is TGTGCCACCCCGGACATTTACAATGAGCAGTTCTTC. It codes for CATPDIYNEQFF.

The genes are TRBV5-1 and TRBJ2-3, with D possibly matching TRBD2 (5 bases). The CDR3 covers 15 residues. V lost 0 bases, J lost 0 bases, and 8 bases lay in between. Germline CDR1 is SGHRS and CDR2 is YFSETQ. CDR3 region: CASSLDWTSTDTQYF. Here the CDR3 DNA reads TGCGCCAGCAGCTTGGACTGGACTAGCACAGATACGCAGTATTTT.

J is TRBJ2-7 and V is TRBV5-1; D call uncertain. Germline CDR1 and CDR2: SGHRS and YFSETQ. The CDR3 sequence is 11 residues long. Trimming shortened V by 4 bases and J by 3 bases, and 5 bases separated the two germline ends. The CDR3 here is CASSLHYEQYF. The CDR3 region has the DNA TGCGCCAGCAGCCTACACTACGAGCAGTACTTC.

The genes are TRBV30 and TRBJ1-1; D might be TRBD1 (5 bases). The CDR3 sequence is 14 residues long. Trimming removed 1 base at V and 0 bases at J, with 9 bases between. The germline V gene encodes CDR1 GTSNPN and CDR2 SVGIG (reference sequence). The CDR3 loop reads CAWSAGRMNTEAFF. CDR3 DNA sequence: TGTGCCTGGAGTGCAGGGCGAATGAACACTGAAGCTTTCTTT.

The chain has TRBV30 and TRBJ2-1; D is perhaps TRBD1 or TRBD2 (6 bases each). Germline V gene lookup returns CDR1 GTSNPN and CDR2 SVGIG (reference sequence). The V gene lost 5 bases and the J gene lost 0 bases, with 8 bases spanning the gap. This CDR3 contains 13 residues. The DNA for the CDR3 is TGTGCCTGGTCGGGGGCCTCCTACAATGAGCAGTTCTTC. Protein sequence: CAWSGASYNEQFF.

Note on this clone: Different DNA sequences within this sample yield the same CDR3. V is TRBV7-2 and J is TRBJ2-3; the match to TRBD2 covers 7 bases. Trimming cost V 2 bases and J 0 bases; bases outside gene matches: 2. CDR3 length equals 15 residues. Looked up from germline, CDR1 is SGHTA and CDR2 is FQGNSA. The CDR3: CASSLSGTSTDTQYF. CDR3 bases: TGTGCCAGCAGCTTAAGCGGGACCAGCACAGATACGCAGTATTTT.

The J gene is TRBJ2-7, the V gene TRBV5-1, with TRBD2 identical over 10 bases. V trimming: 4 bases; J trimming: 5 bases; junction bases outside the gene matches: 12. Germline V lookup: CDR1 SGHRS, CDR2 YFSETQ. There are 16 residues in the CDR3. The CDR3 is CASSPASSGSFNEQYF. The CDR3 nucleotides read TGCGCCAGCAGCCCGGCGTCTAGCGGGAGTTTCAACGAGCAGTACTTC.

The chain has TRBV6-1 and TRBJ1-5, with a possible D match to TRBD1 (6 bases). Germline V gene data show CDR1 as MNHNS and CDR2 as SASEGT. The CDR3 has 15 amino acids. V was trimmed by 5 bases and J by 7 bases, leaving 18 bases between them. As DNA, the CDR3 is TGTGCCAGCAGTCGCGGGACATCGGGAGACCAGCCCCAGCATTTT. Encoded protein: CASSRGTSGDQPQHF.

V usage is TRBV19 and J usage is TRBJ2-7; D is undetermined. CDR1 LNHDA and CDR2 SQIVND come from the germline V gene (reference sequence). The V end lost 5 bases, the J end lost 1 base, and 15 bases lay between the germline ends. The CDR3 extends over 15 amino acids. The CDR3 sequence: CASSLLGARSYEQYF. The CDR3 nucleotides read TGTGCCAGTAGTCTACTCGGAGCCAGGTCCTACGAGCAGTACTTC.

CDR3 DNA: TGTGCCAGCAGATTCACAGGGACAACTAATGAAAAACTGTTTTTT. The encoded protein is CASRFTGTTNEKLFF. The V call is TRBV6-5, the J call TRBJ1-4; TRBD1 might be the D (6 bases). This CDR3 contains 15 residues. The V gene's germline CDR1 is MNHEY and CDR2 SVGAGI. V gave up 6 bases and J gave up 0 bases, with 11 bases separating them.

The CDR3 region is CASSPPGRSSYEQYF. In nucleotides, the CDR3 is TGTGCCAGCAGCCCCCCGGGACGGAGCTCCTACGAGCAGTACTTC. The chain recombines TRBV7-9 with TRBJ2-7; the D call may be TRBD1 or TRBD2 (5 bases each). Germline V CDR1 and CDR2: SEHNR, FQNEAQ (reference sequence). Between the trimmed V and J ends, which lost 5 bases and 0 bases, there was a span of 14 bases. The CDR3 is made up of 15 amino acids.

The chain uses TRBV27 and TRBJ2-1; possibly TRBD2 for D (5 bases). This CDR3 contains 13 residues. Germline CDR1 and CDR2: MNHEY and SMNVEV (reference sequence). V lost 3 bases and J lost 7, with 10 bases in between. CDR3 in amino acids: CASSFESGNEQFF. CDR3 sequence (DNA): TGTGCCAGCAGTTTTGAATCGGGAAATGAGCAGTTCTTC.

The V and J genes are TRBV7-9 and TRBJ1-3; TRBD1 is a possible D gene (6 bases). Per germline, CDR1 SEHNR and CDR2 FQNEAQ (reference sequence). Trimming removed 4 bases at V and 3 bases at J, with 16 bases between. This CDR3 has 16 amino acids. The chain's CDR3 is CASSSREGEFGNTIYF. CDR3 sequence (DNA): TGTGCCAGCAGCTCCCGAGAGGGGGAATTTGGAAACACCATATATTTT. Full variable domain (remainder filled in from reference TRBV7-9 and TRBJ1-3): DTGVSQNPRHKITKRGQNVTFRCDPISEHNRLYWYRQTLGQGPEFLTYFQNEAQLEKSRLLSDRFSAERPKGSFSTLEIQRTEQGDSAMYLCASSSREGEFGNTIYFGEGSWLTVV.

The chain combines TRBV5-6 with TRBJ2-7; D gene uncertain. V was cut by 4 bases and J by 7 bases, with 18 bases left in between. This CDR3 spans 14 amino acids. Germline V gives CDR1 SGHDT, CDR2 YYEEEE. CDR3 region: CASSAGSYLAEQYF. DNA of the CDR3: TGTGCCAGCAGCGCCGGGTCTTACCTTGCGGAGCAGTACTTC.

The sample holds one count of this clone. The genes are TRBV19 and TRBJ1-1, with D tentatively TRBD1 (6 bases). Deletions cut 5 bases from V and 0 bases from J, with 13 bases between. CDR1 is LNHDA and CDR2 is SQIVND in the germline V gene (reference sequence). The CDR3 sequence is 15 residues long. CDR3 in amino acids: CASSPWTEMNTEAFF. The CDR3 DNA follows: TGTGCCAGTAGTCCTTGGACAGAAATGAACACTGAAGCTTTCTTT.

The chain couples TRBV27 to TRBJ2-1, with D uncertain. The CDR3 is 12 residues long. Germline V CDR1 and CDR2: MNHEY, SMNVEV (reference sequence). V was clipped by 6 bases and J by 10 bases, with 13 bases between them. CDR3 residues: CASSILRGEQFF. The CDR3 region has the DNA TGTGCCAGCAGCATCCTGAGAGGAGAGCAGTTCTTC.

The chain employs TRBV27 and TRBJ2-7, with a tentative D call TRBD2 (6 bases). The length of the CDR3 is 16 residues. Germline V gene data show CDR1 as MNHEY and CDR2 as SMNVEV (reference sequence). The ends were cut back, 3 bases at V and 0 bases at J, with 15 bases in the middle. The DNA of the CDR3 is TGTGCCAGCAGTTTGGGGGGAAGTTGGAGCTCCTACGAGCAGTACTTC. Translated, it gives CASSLGGSWSSYEQYF.